This T cell receptor (beta chain) is from a study of blood T cell repertoires in COVID-19. This clone was counted a single time. Germline V gives CDR1 SGHTA, CDR2 FQGTGA. Trimming shortened V by 0 bases and J by 7 bases, and 22 bases separated the two germline ends. The CDR3 loop spans 18 amino acids. This table comes from immunoSEQ multiplex PCR, and its TCRdb copy is limited to in-frame clones, with some not included. Of approximately 310,000 clones listed, around 87% are singletons. The sequenced sample was peripheral blood. The origin of this receptor is a man in his fifties or sixties with active or convalescent COVID-19. The chain combines TRBV7-3 with TRBJ2-1, with D maybe TRBD2 (5 bases). The CDR3, as DNA: TGTGCCAGCAGCTTAACCAACACCCCCACCTTGGAGCGGAATGAGCAGTTCTTC. It encodes CASSLTNTPTLERNEQFF.